This T cell receptor (beta chain) was captured by sequencing in a study of T cell responses to AZD1222 COVID-19 vaccine. To note about this clone: Its antigen is as yet unknown.

The CDR3 length is 16 residues. V shed 6 bases, J shed 6 bases, and the junction held 14 bases outside the gene matches. Germline CDR1 and CDR2: MDHEN and SYDVKM. Study outcomes and limitations: The donor cohort was predominantly white British with a female majority, and clonal diversity may have been underestimated. Spike-specific TCR breadth and depth both grew after two AZD1222 doses. Baseline serology detected seropositivity in only five to seven AZD1222 recipients.

The table came from immunoSEQ multiplex PCR; TCRdb's copy has only in-frame clones and leaves some out. The sample gives more than 75,000 clones, 75% to 90% of which show up once; around 7% is in the top ten. V gene TRBV28 combines with J gene TRBJ2-5, with TRBD2 matching over 9 bases. Material: peripheral blood, obtained on day 0 of AZD1222 vaccination. The clonotype was recovered from an adult in good health. The CDR3 DNA sequence: TGTGCCAGCAGGGTTAGCGGGGGACCCCAGAGGAAGACCCAGTACTTC. The encoded protein is CASRVSGGPQRKTQYF.